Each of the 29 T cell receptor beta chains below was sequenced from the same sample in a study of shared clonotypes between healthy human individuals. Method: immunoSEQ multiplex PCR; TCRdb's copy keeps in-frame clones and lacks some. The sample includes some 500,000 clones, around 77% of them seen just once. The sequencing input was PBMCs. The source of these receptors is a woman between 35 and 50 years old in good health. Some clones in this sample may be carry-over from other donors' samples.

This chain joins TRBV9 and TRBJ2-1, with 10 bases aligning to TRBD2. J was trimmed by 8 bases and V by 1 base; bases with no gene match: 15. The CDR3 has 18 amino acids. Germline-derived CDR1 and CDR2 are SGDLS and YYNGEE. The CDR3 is CASSVPIEREGPGDEQFF. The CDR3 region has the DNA TGTGCCAGCAGCGTACCTATTGAGCGGGAGGGCCCGGGGGATGAGCAGTTCTTC.

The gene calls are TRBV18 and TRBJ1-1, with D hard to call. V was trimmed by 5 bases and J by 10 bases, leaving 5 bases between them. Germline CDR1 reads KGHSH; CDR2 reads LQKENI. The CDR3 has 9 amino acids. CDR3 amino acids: CASSGVAFF. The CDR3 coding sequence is TGTGCCAGCTCAGGGGTAGCTTTCTTT. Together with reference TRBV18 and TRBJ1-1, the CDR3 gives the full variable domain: NAGVMQNPRHLVRRRGQEARLRCSPMKGHSHVYWYRQLPEEGLKFMVYLQKENIIDESGMPKERFSAEFPKEGPSILRIQQVVRGDSAAYFCASSGVAFFGQGTRLTVV.

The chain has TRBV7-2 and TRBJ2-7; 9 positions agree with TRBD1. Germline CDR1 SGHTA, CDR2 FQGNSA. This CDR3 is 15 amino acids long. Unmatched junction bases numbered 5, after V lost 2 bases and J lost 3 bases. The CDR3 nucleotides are TGTGCCAGCAGCTTACGGACAGGGGACCACTACGAGCAGTACTTC. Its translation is CASSLRTGDHYEQYF.

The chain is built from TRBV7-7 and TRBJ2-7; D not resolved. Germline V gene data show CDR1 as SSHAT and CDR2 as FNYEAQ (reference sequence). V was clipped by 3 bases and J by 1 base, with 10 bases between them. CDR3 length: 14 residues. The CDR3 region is CASSFRQGSYEQYF. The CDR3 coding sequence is TGTGCCAGCAGCTTTCGACAAGGATCCTACGAGCAGTACTTC.

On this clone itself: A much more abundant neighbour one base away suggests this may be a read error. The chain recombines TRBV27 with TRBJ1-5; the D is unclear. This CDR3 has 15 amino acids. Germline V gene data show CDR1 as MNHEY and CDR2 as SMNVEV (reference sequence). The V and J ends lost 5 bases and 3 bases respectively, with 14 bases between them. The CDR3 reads CASSASDGNNQPQHF. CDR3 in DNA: TGTGCCAGCAGTGCCTCGGACGGGAACAATCAGCCCCAGCATTTT.

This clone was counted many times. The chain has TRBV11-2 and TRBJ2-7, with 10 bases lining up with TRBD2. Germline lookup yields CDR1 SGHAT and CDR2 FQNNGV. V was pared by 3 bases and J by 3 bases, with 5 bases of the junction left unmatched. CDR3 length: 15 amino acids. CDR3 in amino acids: CASSLSSGRIYEQYF. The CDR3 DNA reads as TGTGCCAGCAGCTTGTCTAGCGGGAGAATCTACGAGCAGTACTTC.

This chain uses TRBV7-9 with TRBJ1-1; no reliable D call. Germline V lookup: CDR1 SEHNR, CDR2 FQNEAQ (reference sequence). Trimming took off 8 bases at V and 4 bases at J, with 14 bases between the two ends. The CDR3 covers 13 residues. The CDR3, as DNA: TGTGCCAGCTTTCTTGGGGAGTTCACTGAAGCTTTCTTT. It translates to CASFLGEFTEAFF. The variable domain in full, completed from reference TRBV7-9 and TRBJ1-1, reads DTGVSQNPRHKITKRGQNVTFRCDPISEHNRLYWYRQTLGQGPEFLTYFQNEAQLEKSRLLSDRFSAERPKGSFSTLEIQRTEQGDSAMYLCASFLGEFTEAFFGQGTRLTVV.

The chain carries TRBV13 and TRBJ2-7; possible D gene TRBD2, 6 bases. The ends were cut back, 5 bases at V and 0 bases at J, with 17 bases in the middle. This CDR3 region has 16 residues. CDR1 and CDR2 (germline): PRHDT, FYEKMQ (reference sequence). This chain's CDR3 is CASSPRWGGRSYEQYF. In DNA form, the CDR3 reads TGTGCCAGCAGCCCCCGCTGGGGAGGCCGCTCCTACGAGCAGTACTTC.

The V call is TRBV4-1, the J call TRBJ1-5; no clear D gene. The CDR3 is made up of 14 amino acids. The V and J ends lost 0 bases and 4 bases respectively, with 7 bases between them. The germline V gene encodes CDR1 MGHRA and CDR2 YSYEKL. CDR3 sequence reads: CASSQETFNQPQHF. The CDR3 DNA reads TGCGCCAGCAGCCAAGAGACATTTAATCAGCCCCAGCATTTT.

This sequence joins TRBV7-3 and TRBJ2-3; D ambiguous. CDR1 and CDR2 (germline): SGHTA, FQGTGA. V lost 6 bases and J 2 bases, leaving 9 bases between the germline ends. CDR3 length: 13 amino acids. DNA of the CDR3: TGTGCCAGCAGTGAGGCATTCACAGATACGCAGTATTTT. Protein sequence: CASSEAFTDTQYF. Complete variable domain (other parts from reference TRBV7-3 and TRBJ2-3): GAGVSQTPSNKVTEKGKYVELRCDPISGHTALYWYRQSLGQGPEFLIYFQGTGAADDSGLPNDRFFAVRPEGSVSTLKIQRTERGDSAVYLCASSEAFTDTQYFGPGTRLTVL.

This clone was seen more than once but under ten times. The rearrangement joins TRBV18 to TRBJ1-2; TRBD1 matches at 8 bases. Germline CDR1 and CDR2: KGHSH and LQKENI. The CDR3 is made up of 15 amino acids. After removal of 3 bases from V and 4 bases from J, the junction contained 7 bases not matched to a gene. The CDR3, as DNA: TGTGCCAGCTCACCCGGACAGGGCCCCCTCTATGGCTACACCTTC. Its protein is CASSPGQGPLYGYTF.

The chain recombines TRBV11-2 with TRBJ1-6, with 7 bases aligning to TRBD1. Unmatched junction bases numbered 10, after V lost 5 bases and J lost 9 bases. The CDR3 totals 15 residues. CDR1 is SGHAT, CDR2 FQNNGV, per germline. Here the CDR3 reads CASSLVGDSSSPLHF. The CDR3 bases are TGTGCCAGCAGCCTGGTGGGGGACAGCAGTTCACCCCTCCACTTT.

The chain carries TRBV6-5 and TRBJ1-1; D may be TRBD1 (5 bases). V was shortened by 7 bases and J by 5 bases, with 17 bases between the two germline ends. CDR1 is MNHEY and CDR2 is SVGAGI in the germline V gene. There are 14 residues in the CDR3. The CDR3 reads CASTRARGRTEAFF. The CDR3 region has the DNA TGTGCCAGCACCCGCGCGAGGGGCAGGACTGAAGCTTTCTTT.

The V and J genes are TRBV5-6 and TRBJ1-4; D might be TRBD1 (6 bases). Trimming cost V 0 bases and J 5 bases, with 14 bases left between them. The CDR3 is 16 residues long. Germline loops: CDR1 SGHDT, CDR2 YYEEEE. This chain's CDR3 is CASSLAVGRGNEKLFF. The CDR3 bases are TGTGCCAGCAGCTTGGCCGTTGGGAGGGGGAATGAAAAACTGTTTTTT.

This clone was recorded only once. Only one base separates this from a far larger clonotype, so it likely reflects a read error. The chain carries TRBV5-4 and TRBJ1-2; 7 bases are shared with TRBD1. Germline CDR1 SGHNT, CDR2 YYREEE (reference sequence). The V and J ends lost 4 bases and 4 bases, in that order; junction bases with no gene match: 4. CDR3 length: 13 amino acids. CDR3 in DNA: TGTGCCAGCAGCCTACAGGGGACCTATGGCTACACCTTC. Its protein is CASSLQGTYGYTF.

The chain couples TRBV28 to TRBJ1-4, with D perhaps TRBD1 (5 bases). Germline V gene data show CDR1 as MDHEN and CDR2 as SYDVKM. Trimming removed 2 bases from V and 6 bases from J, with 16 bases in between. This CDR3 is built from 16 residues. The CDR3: CASSLREGLFYEKLFF. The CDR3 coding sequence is TGTGCCAGCAGTTTACGTGAGGGACTTTTTTATGAAAAACTGTTTTTT.

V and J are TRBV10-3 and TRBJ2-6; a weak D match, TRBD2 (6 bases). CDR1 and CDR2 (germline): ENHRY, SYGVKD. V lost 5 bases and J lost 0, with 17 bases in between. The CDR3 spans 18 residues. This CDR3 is CAISPDPGLHSGANVLTF. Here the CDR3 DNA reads TGTGCCATCAGTCCAGACCCGGGACTCCACTCTGGGGCCAACGTCCTGACTTTC.

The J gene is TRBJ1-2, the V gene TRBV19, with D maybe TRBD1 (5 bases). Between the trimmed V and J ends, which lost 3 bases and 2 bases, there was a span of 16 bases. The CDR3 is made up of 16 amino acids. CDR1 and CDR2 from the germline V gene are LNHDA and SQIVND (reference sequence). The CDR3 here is CASSMGGQGQNYGYTF. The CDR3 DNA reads TGTGCCAGTAGTATGGGCGGACAAGGCCAGAACTATGGCTACACCTTC. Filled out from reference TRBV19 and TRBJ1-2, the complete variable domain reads DGGITQSPKYLFRKEGQNVTLSCEQNLNHDAMYWYRQDPGQGLRLIYYSQIVNDFQKGDIAEGYSVSREKKESFPLTVTSAQKNPTAFYLCASSMGGQGQNYGYTFGSGTRLTVV.

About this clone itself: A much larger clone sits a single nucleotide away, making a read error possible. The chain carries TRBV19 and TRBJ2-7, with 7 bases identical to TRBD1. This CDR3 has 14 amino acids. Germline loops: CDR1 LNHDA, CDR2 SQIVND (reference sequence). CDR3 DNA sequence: TGTGCCGGTAGCCTAGACAGGGCCTCCTACGAGCAGTACTTC. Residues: CAGSLDRASYEQYF.

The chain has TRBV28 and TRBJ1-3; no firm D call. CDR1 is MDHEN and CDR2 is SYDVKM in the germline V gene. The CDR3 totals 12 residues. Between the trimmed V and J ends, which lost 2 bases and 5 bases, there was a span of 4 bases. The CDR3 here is CASSLPRNTIYF. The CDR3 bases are TGTGCCAGCAGTTTACCTAGAAACACCATATATTTT.

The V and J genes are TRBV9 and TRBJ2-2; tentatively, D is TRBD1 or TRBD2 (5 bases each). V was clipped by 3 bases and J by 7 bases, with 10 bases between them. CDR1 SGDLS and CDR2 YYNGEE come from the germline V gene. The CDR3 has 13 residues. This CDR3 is CASSGRGVGELFF. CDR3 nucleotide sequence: TGTGCCAGCAGCGGACGAGGGGTCGGGGAGCTGTTTTTT.

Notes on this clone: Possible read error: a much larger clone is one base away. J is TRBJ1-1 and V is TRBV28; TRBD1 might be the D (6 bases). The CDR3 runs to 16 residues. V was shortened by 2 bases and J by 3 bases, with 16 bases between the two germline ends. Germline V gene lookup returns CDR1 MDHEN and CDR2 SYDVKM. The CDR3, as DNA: TGTGCCAGCAGTTTAAATGTGGACAGCCACGACACTGAAGCTTTCTTT. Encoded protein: CASSLNVDSHDTEAFF.

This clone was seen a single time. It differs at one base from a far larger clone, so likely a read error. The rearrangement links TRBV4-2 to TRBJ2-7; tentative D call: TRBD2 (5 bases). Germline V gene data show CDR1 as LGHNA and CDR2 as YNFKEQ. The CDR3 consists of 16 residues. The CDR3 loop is CASSQDPGGGSYEQHF. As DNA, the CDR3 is TGTGCCAGCAGCCAAGATCCCGGAGGTGGGTCCTACGAGCAGCACTTC.

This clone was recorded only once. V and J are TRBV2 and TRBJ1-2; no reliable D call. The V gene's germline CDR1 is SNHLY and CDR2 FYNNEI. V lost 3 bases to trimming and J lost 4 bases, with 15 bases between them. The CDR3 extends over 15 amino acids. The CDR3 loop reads CASSDRSATTYGYTF. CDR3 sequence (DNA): TGTGCCAGCAGTGATCGTTCAGCCACTACCTATGGCTACACCTTC.

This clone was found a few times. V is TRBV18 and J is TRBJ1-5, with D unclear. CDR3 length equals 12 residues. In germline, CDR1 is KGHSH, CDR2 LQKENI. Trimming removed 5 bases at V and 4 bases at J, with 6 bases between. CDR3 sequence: CASSDYNQPQHF. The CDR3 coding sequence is TGTGCCAGCTCAGACTATAATCAGCCCCAGCATTTT.

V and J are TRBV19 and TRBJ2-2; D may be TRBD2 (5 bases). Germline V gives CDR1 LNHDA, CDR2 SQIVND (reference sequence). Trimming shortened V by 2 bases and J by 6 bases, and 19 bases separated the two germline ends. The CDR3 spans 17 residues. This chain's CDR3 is CASSIRGLQLVAGELFF. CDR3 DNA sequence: TGTGCCAGTAGTATACGTGGACTCCAGCTCGTGGCCGGGGAGCTGTTTTTT. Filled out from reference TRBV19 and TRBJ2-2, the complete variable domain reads DGGITQSPKYLFRKEGQNVTLSCEQNLNHDAMYWYRQDPGQGLRLIYYSQIVNDFQKGDIAEGYSVSREKKESFPLTVTSAQKNPTAFYLCASSIRGLQLVAGELFFGEGSRLTVL.

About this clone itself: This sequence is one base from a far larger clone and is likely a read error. CDR3 in amino acids: CASSLVGREPPLWFF. CDR3 nucleotides: TGTGCCAGCAGCTTAGTGGGGCGGGAGCCCCCGCTATGGTTCTTC. The V gene is TRBV7-9, the J gene TRBJ2-1, with TRBD2 matching 7 bases. Germline loops: CDR1 SEHNR, CDR2 FQNEAQ (reference sequence). The CDR3 is 15 amino acids. V gave up 1 base and J gave up 15 bases; unmatched junction bases: 15. Filled out from reference TRBV7-9 and TRBJ2-1, the complete variable domain reads DTGVSQNPRHKITKRGQNVTFRCDPISEHNRLYWYRQTLGQGPEFLTYFQNEAQLEKSRLLSDRFSAERPKGSFSTLEIQRTEQGDSAMYLCASSLVGREPPLWFFGPGTRLTVL.

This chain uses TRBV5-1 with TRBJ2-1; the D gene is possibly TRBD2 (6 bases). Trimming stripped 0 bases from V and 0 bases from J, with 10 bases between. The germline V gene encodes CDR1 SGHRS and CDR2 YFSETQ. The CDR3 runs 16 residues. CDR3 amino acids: CASSLELASSYNEQFF. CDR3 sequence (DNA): TGCGCCAGCAGCTTGGAGCTAGCGAGCTCCTACAATGAGCAGTTCTTC.

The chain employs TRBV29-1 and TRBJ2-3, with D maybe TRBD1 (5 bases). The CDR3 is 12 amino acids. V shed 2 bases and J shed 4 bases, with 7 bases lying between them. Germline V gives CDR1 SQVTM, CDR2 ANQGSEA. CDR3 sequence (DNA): TGCAGCGTTGAACTAGGGGCAGATACGCAGTATTTT. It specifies CSVELGADTQYF.